The 26 T cell receptor beta chains below come from one sample, sequenced in a study of technical replicates of blood from several donors. Only in-frame clones appear in the TCRdb table, and some are missing; sequencing was by immunoSEQ multiplex PCR. The data hold tens of thousands of clones, with roughly 94% observed a single time. Sequenced: T cells isolated from PBMCs. The receptors come from a human donor in good health.

J is TRBJ2-7 and V is TRBV7-6, with TRBD1 matching over 8 bases. The J segment lost 6 bases and the V segment lost 5 bases, leaving 6 bases of the junction unmatched. Germline loops: CDR1 SGHVS, CDR2 FNYEAQ. CDR3 length equals 13 residues. The CDR3 nucleotides are TGTGCCAGCAGCCCCTCCGGGACAGGCGAGCAGTACTTC. This codes for CASSPSGTGEQYF.

CDR3 nucleotide sequence: TGTGCCAGCAGGAGAGAACAGGGGGTTGGGTACAATGAGCAGTTCTTC. This translates into CASRREQGVGYNEQFF. J is TRBJ2-1 and V is TRBV2; 8 bases fit TRBD1. Germline CDR1 SNHLY, CDR2 FYNNEI. This CDR3 has 16 residues. Unmatched junction bases numbered 11, after V lost 6 bases and J lost 4 bases.

The chain uses TRBV19 and TRBJ2-7, with 11 nucleotides matching TRBD2. The CDR3 runs 14 residues. Germline V gene lookup returns CDR1 LNHDA and CDR2 SQIVND (reference sequence). J lost 3 bases, V lost 5 bases, and 3 bases had no gene match. The chain's CDR3 is CASSVTSGGYEQYF. The CDR3 DNA follows: TGTGCCAGTAGTGTCACTAGCGGGGGCTACGAGCAGTACTTC.

V is TRBV15 and J is TRBJ1-1, with D possibly being TRBD1 (6 bases). The CDR3 length is 16 residues. Germline-derived CDR1 and CDR2 are LNHNV and YYDKDF (reference sequence). V gave up 5 bases and J gave up 5 bases, with 21 bases separating them. The CDR3 coding sequence is TGTGCCACCAGCGATTGGGGGGGCGGCCCCAGGACTGAAGCTTTCTTT. Residues: CATSDWGGGPRTEAFF.

The V gene is TRBV10-3, the J gene TRBJ2-6; TRBD1 aligns across 12 bases. The CDR3 covers 17 residues. Germline CDR1 is ENHRY and CDR2 is SYGVKD. Trimming cost V 8 bases and J 2 bases; bases outside gene matches: 7. CDR3 region: CAIFGDRGPTGANVLTF. For the CDR3, the DNA is TGTGCCATCTTTGGGGACAGGGGGCCCACTGGGGCCAACGTCCTGACTTTC.

The V and J genes are TRBV11-3 and TRBJ2-1, with 11 bases matching TRBD1. The CDR3 is 15 residues long. Trimming removed 5 bases from V and 7 bases from J; junction bases left unmatched: 7. Germline V CDR1 and CDR2: SGHNT, YENEEA. The CDR3 coding sequence is TGTGCCAGCAGCCCAGGGACAGGGGGTAGGAATGAGCAGTTCTTC. Amino acid sequence: CASSPGTGGRNEQFF.

The V call is TRBV15, the J call TRBJ1-5, with a possible D match to TRBD1 (5 bases). The ends were cut back, 1 base at V and 3 bases at J, with 10 bases in the middle. The CDR3 is 15 amino acids. Looked up from germline, CDR1 is LNHNV and CDR2 is YYDKDF (reference sequence). CDR3 in amino acids: CATSRGQGVNQPQHF. The CDR3 region has the DNA TGTGCCACCAGCAGAGGGCAGGGTGTCAATCAGCCCCAGCATTTT.

This chain links TRBV5-4 with TRBJ2-2; tentative D call: TRBD1 (5 bases). Trimming shortened V by 0 bases and J by 4 bases, and 16 bases separated the two germline ends. The CDR3 is 17 residues long. Germline CDR1 SGHNT, CDR2 YYREEE (reference sequence). This CDR3 is CASSLGLGESFTGELFF. CDR3 sequence (DNA): TGTGCCAGCAGCTTGGGCTTAGGGGAATCATTCACCGGGGAGCTGTTTTTT.

This clone has only one observation. The V gene is TRBV19, the J gene TRBJ2-7; 8 positions agree with TRBD1. Germline trimming cut 5 bases from V and 1 base from J; bases unmatched to any gene: 4. Per the germline V gene, CDR1 is LNHDA and CDR2 is SQIVND (reference sequence). The CDR3 runs to 14 residues. Here the CDR3 reads CASSGTGGSYEQYF. CDR3 nucleotides: TGTGCCAGTAGTGGGACAGGTGGATCCTACGAGCAGTACTTC.

The V gene is TRBV30, the J gene TRBJ2-5; TRBD2 is a possible D gene (5 bases). The V and J ends lost 5 bases and 3 bases respectively, with 19 bases between them. Germline lookup yields CDR1 GTSNPN and CDR2 SVGIG (reference sequence). The length of the CDR3 is 15 residues. The CDR3 protein is CAWSTRRGVEETQYF. The CDR3 DNA sequence: TGTGCCTGGTCCACACGCCGGGGTGTAGAAGAGACCCAGTACTTC.

This chain links TRBV5-1 with TRBJ1-2, with TRBD1 matching over 9 bases. Germline V gene data show CDR1 as SGHRS and CDR2 as YFSETQ. This CDR3 has 16 amino acids. Trimming took 5 bases from V and 7 from J; bases not matched to a gene: 15. CDR3 sequence reads: CASRNGRDREFSGYTF. In DNA, the CDR3 is TGCGCCAGCAGAAACGGACGGGACAGGGAGTTCTCTGGCTACACCTTC.

This clone appeared a single time. The CDR3 DNA reads TGTGCCAGCAGTTTAAGGGTCTCGACAGGGAGTTTGGCTGAAGCTTTCTTT. It codes for CASSLRVSTGSLAEAFF. The chain employs TRBV28 and TRBJ1-1; 7 bases map to TRBD1. From germline, CDR1 is MDHEN and CDR2 SYDVKM. The CDR3 is 17 amino acids. With V trimmed by 2 bases and J by 6 bases, 15 bases remained unmatched.

The genes are TRBV20-1 and TRBJ2-7; no firm D call. CDR3 length: 11 residues. V lost 6 bases to trimming and J lost 6 bases, with 12 bases between them. Germline lookup yields CDR1 DFQATT and CDR2 SNEGSKA (reference sequence). The CDR3 DNA follows: TGCAGTGCCCCCCGCGTCGGCGAGCAGTACTTC. Amino acids: CSAPRVGEQYF.

This clone showed up just a few times. This chain uses TRBV30 with TRBJ1-6; TRBD1 is a possible D gene (5 bases). The germline gives CDR1 GTSNPN, CDR2 SVGIG (reference sequence). This CDR3 is 15 amino acids long. V gave up 1 base and J gave up 7 bases, with 14 bases separating them. CDR3 residues: CAWSATGLYNSPLHF. CDR3 coding DNA: TGTGCCTGGAGTGCTACAGGCCTATACAATTCACCCCTCCACTTT.

V gene TRBV5-1 combines with J gene TRBJ2-1; 8 bases line up with TRBD2. Trimming took 0 bases from V and 6 from J; bases not matched to a gene: 8. The CDR3 is 16 residues long. Germline CDR1 reads SGHRS; CDR2 reads YFSETQ. The CDR3 loop is CASSLARAGDLNEQFF. The CDR3 region has the DNA TGCGCCAGCAGCTTGGCGAGAGCGGGAGACCTCAATGAGCAGTTCTTC.

The genes are TRBV4-1 and TRBJ1-1; tentative D call: TRBD1 (5 bases). V lost 3 bases and J 8 bases, leaving 16 bases between the germline ends. The CDR3 spans 14 residues. Germline V gene lookup returns CDR1 MGHRA and CDR2 YSYEKL. DNA for the CDR3: TGCGCCAGCAGCCAGGTGTATTCGGAGGGGGAAGCTTTCTTT. Translating it yields CASSQVYSEGEAFF.

This sequence joins TRBV28 and TRBJ2-7, with D possibly TRBD2 on 5 matching bases. In germline, CDR1 is MDHEN, CDR2 SYDVKM. This CDR3 is built from 13 residues. With 3 bases removed from V and 5 bases from J, the gap between germline ends came to 11 bases. The CDR3: CASSLSGIHEQYF. The CDR3 region has the DNA TGTGCCAGCAGTTTGTCGGGGATTCACGAGCAGTACTTC.

The chain uses TRBV7-3 and TRBJ2-3; D possibly corresponds to TRBD2 (6 bases). This CDR3 contains 19 residues. From germline, CDR1 is SGHTA and CDR2 FQGTGA. The germline V and J ends were trimmed by 5 bases and 1 base, with 25 bases remaining between them. Here the CDR3 DNA reads TGTGCCAGCAGCGAAAAATCCCTCAGGAGGGGCTTAGGCACAGATACGCAGTATTTT. Translating gives CASSEKSLRRGLGTDTQYF.

The chain couples TRBV5-4 to TRBJ2-5; the D is unclear. The CDR3 length is 13 residues. CDR1 is SGHNT and CDR2 is YYREEE in the germline V gene (reference sequence). V lost 1 base and J 4 bases, leaving 8 bases between the germline ends. The CDR3: CASSLFPVETQYF. DNA for the CDR3: TGTGCCAGCAGCTTGTTCCCCGTAGAGACCCAGTACTTC. The full variable domain, with the rest looked up from reference TRBV5-4 and TRBJ2-5, is ETGVTQSPTHLIKTRGQQVTLRCSSQSGHNTVSWYQQALGQGPQFIFQYYREEENGRGNFPPRFSGLQFPNYSSELNVNALELDDSALYLCASSLFPVETQYFGPGTRLLVL.

The chain employs TRBV6-1 and TRBJ1-5; no clear D gene. Trimming cost V 1 base and J 5 bases, with 9 bases left between them. Germline V gene lookup returns CDR1 MNHNS and CDR2 SASEGT. CDR3 length: 14 amino acids. CDR3 in amino acids: CASSEDHYHQPQHF. As DNA, the CDR3 is TGTGCCAGCAGTGAAGACCACTATCATCAGCCCCAGCATTTT.

The genes are TRBV5-4 and TRBJ2-1; TRBD2 might be the D (5 bases). Germline CDR1 is SGHNT and CDR2 is YYREEE (reference sequence). The germline V and J ends were trimmed by 0 bases and 9 bases, with 13 bases remaining between them. This CDR3 contains 14 residues. CDR3 amino acids: CASSLEYRGREQFF. For the CDR3, the DNA is TGTGCCAGCAGCTTGGAGTACAGAGGGCGTGAGCAGTTCTTC.

A word on this clone: The sample contains more than one DNA sequence encoding this CDR3. The rearrangement links TRBV5-1 to TRBJ2-7; no clear D gene. V was trimmed by 0 bases and J by 4 bases, leaving 5 bases between them. CDR1 is SGHRS, CDR2 YFSETQ, per germline. The CDR3 contains 12 residues. The CDR3, as DNA: TGCGCCAGCAGCTTGGGCGGTTACGAGCAGTACTTC. Its translation is CASSLGGYEQYF.

This clone has only a few counts. The chain combines TRBV10-2 with TRBJ2-7; D possibly corresponds to TRBD2 (6 bases). The CDR3 sequence is 14 residues long. The V end was cut by 8 bases, the J end by 2 bases, with 16 bases between. CDR1 is WSHSY and CDR2 is SAAADI in the germline V gene. CDR3 residues: CASSRGNYPYEQYF. The CDR3 nucleotides are TGCGCCAGCTCGCGGGGTAACTATCCCTACGAGCAGTACTTC.

The chain joins TRBV15 to TRBJ1-4, with 7 bases lining up with TRBD1. This CDR3 is 15 amino acids long. J gave up 7 bases and V 5 bases, and 10 bases lay outside the gene matches. Per the germline V gene, CDR1 is LNHNV and CDR2 is YYDKDF (reference sequence). This CDR3 is CATSGRQGEGEKLFF. Here the CDR3 DNA reads TGTGCCACCAGCGGGAGACAGGGCGAGGGTGAAAAACTGTTTTTT.

This chain uses TRBV28 with TRBJ2-5, with 12 positions matching TRBD2. The CDR3 sequence is 15 residues long. J gave up 4 bases and V 8 bases, and 8 bases lay outside the gene matches. CDR1 MDHEN and CDR2 SYDVKM come from the germline V gene. The CDR3 region is CASQTSGRGVETQYF. The CDR3 DNA follows: TGTGCCAGCCAGACTAGCGGGAGAGGGGTAGAGACCCAGTACTTC.

The gene calls are TRBV14 and TRBJ2-5; D possibly corresponds to TRBD1 (6 bases). The CDR3 is made up of 17 amino acids. V was cut by 0 bases and J by 5 bases, with 19 bases left in between. The germline gives CDR1 SGHDN, CDR2 FVKESK. The DNA for the CDR3 is TGTGCCAGCAGCCAAGACCCCTACAGGGAAGGGAGTGAGACCCAGTACTTC. It encodes CASSQDPYREGSETQYF.